One T cell receptor (beta chain) is described in this entry. These data originate in a study of T cell responses to AZD1222 COVID-19 vaccine. The method was immunoSEQ multiplex PCR; TCRdb's version includes in-frame clones alone and lacks a portion of them. The sample carries some 120,000 clones, 88% recorded once. This CDR3 has 15 residues. CDR1 ENHRY and CDR2 SYGVKD come from the germline V gene. V gave up 8 bases and J gave up 4 bases; unmatched junction bases: 4. The chain links TRBV10-3 to TRBJ2-6; TRBD1 agrees at 11 bases. This specimen was peripheral blood, taken on day 0 of AZD1222 vaccination. The receptor comes from an adult in good health. CDR3 nucleotide sequence: TGTGCCATCGGACAGGGGGCGGGGGGGGCCAACGTCCTGACTTTC. It yields the protein CAIGQGAGGANVLTF.